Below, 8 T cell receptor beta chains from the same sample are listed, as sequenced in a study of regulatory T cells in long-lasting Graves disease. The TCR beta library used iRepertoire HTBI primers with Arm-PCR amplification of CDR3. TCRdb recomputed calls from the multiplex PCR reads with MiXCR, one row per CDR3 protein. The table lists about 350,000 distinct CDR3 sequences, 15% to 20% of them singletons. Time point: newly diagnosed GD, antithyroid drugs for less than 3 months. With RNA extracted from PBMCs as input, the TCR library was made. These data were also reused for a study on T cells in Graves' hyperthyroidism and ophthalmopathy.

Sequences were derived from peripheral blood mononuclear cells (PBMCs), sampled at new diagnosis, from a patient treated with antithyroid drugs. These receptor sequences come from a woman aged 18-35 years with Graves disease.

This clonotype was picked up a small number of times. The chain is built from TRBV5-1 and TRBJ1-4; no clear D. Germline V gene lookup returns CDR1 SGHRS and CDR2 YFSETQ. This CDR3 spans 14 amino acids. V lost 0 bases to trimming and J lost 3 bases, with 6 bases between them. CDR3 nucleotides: TGCGCCAGCAGCTTGGGGGTATCTAATGAAAAACTGTTTTTT. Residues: CASSLGVSNEKLFF.

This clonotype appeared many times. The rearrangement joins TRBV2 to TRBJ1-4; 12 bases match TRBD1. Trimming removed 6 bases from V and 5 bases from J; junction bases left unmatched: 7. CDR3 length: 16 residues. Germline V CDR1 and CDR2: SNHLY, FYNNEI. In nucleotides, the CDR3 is TGTGCCAGCAGGAAGGGGGGACAGGGGGCGAATGAAAAACTGTTTTTT. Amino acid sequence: CASRKGGQGANEKLFF.

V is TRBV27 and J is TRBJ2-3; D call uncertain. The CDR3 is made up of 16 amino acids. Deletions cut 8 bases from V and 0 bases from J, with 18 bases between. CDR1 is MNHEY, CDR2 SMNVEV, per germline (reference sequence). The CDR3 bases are TGTGCCAGCTCGCAATTGCAGAGATCTAGCACAGATACGCAGTATTTT. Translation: CASSQLQRSSTDTQYF.

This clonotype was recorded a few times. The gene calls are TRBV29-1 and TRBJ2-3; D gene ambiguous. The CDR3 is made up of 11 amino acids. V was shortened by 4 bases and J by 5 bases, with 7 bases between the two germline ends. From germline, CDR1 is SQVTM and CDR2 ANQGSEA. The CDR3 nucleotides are TGCAGCGTTGGAACCGGAGATACGCAGTATTTT. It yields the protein CSVGTGDTQYF.

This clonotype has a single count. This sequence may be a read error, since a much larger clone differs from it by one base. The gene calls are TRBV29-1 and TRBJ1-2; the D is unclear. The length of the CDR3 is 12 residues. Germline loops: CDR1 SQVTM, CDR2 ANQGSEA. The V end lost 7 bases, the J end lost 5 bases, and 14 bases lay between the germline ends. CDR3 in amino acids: CSAVGVVYGYTF. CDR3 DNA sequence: TGCAGCGCCGTGGGTGTGGTATATGGCTACACCTTC. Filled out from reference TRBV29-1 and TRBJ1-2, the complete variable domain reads SAVISQKPSRDICQRGTSLTIQCQVDSQVTMMFWYRQQPGQSLTLIATANQGSEATYESGFVIDKFPISRPNLTFSTLTVSNMSPEDSSIYLCSAVGVVYGYTFGSGTRLTVV.

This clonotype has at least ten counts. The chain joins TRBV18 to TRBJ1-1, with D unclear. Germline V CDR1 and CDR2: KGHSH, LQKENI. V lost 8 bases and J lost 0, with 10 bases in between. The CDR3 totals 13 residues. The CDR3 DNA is TGTGCCAGCAGCCCCCACCTGAACACTGAAGCTTTCTTT. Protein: CASSPHLNTEAFF.

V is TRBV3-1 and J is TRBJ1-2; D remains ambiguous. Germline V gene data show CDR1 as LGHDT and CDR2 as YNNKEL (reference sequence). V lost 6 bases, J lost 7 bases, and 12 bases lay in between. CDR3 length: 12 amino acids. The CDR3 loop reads CASRSALGGYTF. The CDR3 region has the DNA TGTGCCAGCAGGTCGGCCTTAGGTGGCTACACCTTC. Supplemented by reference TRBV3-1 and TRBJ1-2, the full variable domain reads DTAVSQTPKYLVTQMGNDKSIKCEQNLGHDTMYWYKQDSKKFLKIMFSYNNKELIINETVPNRFSPKSPDKAHLNLHINSLELGDSAVYFCASRSALGGYTFGSGTRLTVV.

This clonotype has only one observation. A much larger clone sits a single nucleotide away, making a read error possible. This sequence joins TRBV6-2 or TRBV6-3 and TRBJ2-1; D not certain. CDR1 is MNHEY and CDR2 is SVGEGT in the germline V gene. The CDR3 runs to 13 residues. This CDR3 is CASSYSVSNEQSF. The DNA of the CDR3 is TGTGCCAGCAGTTACTCGGTCAGCAATGAGCAGTCCTTC.